Listed below are T cell receptor beta chains from one sample, sequenced in a study of T cells in Graves' hyperthyroidism and ophthalmopathy. In TCRdb, the multiplex PCR reads were re-called with MiXCR into one record per CDR3 protein. The data contain around 340,000 distinct CDR3 sequences, about a sixth of them singletons. The specimen was blood. The receptors were sampled from a middle-aged woman with Graves' ophthalmopathy. CDR3s include the opening cysteine and the closing phenylalanine or tryptophan. The order of the fields is J gene, D gene, V gene, clone size, CDR3 protein, CDR3 DNA. The D gene is left open where the match is weak. A clone size is listed for some rows: how often the clone was seen (once, few, many), or a class if it is expanded.

TRBJ2-7,NA,TRBV3-1,NA,CASSLKATPHYEQYF,TGTGCCAGCAGCCTTAAGGCCACACCCCATTACGAGCAGTACTTC
TRBJ1-2,NA,TRBV2,NA,CASSSARNYGYTF,TGTGCCAGCAGTTCCGCCAGAAACTATGGCTACACCTTC
TRBJ1-2,NA,TRBV30,many,CAWSVRVQGNYGYTF,TGTGCCTGGAGTGTTCGAGTTCAGGGGAACTATGGCTACACCTTC
TRBJ2-7,NA,TRBV28,many,CATRPEKGRYEQYF,TGTGCCACACGACCGGAGAAGGGCCGATACGAGCAGTACTTC
TRBJ2-5,TRBD2,TRBV12-3/TRBV12-4,many,CASSPIAGGGETQYF,TGTGCCAGCAGTCCCATAGCGGGAGGGGGGGAGACCCAGTACTTC
TRBJ1-5,TRBD1,TRBV18,many,CASSPEGAYSNQPQHF,TGTGCCAGCTCCCCCGAGGGGGCTTATAGCAATCAGCCCCAGCATTTT
TRBJ1-2,TRBD1,TRBV7-2,NA,CASSANRGGHGYTF,TGTGCCAGCAGCGCGAACAGGGGGGGCCATGGCTACACCTTC
TRBJ2-2,TRBD1,TRBV9,many,CASSPQTGRLTGELFF,TGTGCCAGCAGCCCCCAGACAGGGCGTTTGACCGGGGAGCTGTTTTTT
TRBJ1-2,NA,TRBV24-1,many,CATSDTGNQNYGYTF,TGTGCCACCAGTGACACAGGGAATCAGAACTATGGCTACACCTTC
TRBJ1-2,NA,TRBV20-1,NA,CSASFWTSGIYGYTF,TGCAGTGCTAGTTTCTGGACAAGCGGTATCTATGGCTACACCTTC
TRBJ1-1,NA,TRBV28,NA,CASSDPGPRNTEAFF,TGTGCCAGCAGTGACCCGGGACCGAGAAATACTGAAGCTTTCTTT
TRBJ2-2,NA,TRBV10-3,many,CAISESSSAPTGELFF,TGTGCCATCAGTGAGTCGTCTAGCGCACCAACCGGGGAGCTGTTTTTT
TRBJ2-7,NA,TRBV6-1,NA,CASRIHQGIGPYEQYF,TGTGCCAGCAGAATTCATCAGGGGATCGGCCCCTACGAGCAGTACTTC
TRBJ2-5,NA,TRBV4-3,many,CASSQKEEETQYF,TGCGCCAGCAGCCAGAAGGAAGAAGAGACCCAGTACTTC
TRBJ1-1,TRBD1,TRBV24-1,NA,CATSGQGKAEAFF,TGTGCCACCAGTGGACAGGGTAAGGCTGAAGCTTTCTTT
TRBJ2-7,TRBD2,TRBV2,many,CASSQRLAGGTYEQYF,TGTGCCAGCAGTCAAAGACTAGCGGGAGGGACCTACGAGCAGTACTTC